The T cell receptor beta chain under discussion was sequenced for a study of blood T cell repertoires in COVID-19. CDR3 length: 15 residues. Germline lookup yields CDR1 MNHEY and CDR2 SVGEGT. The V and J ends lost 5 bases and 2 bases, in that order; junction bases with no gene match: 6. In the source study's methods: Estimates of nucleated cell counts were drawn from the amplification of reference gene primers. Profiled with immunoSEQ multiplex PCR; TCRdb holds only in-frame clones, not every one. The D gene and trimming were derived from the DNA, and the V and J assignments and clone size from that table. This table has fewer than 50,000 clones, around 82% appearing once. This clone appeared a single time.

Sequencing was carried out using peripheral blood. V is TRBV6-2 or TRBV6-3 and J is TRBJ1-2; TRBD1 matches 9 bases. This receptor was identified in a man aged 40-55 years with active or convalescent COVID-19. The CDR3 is CASSHRGQGNYGYTF. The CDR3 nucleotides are TGTGCCAGCAGTCACCGCGGACAGGGGAACTATGGCTACACCTTC.